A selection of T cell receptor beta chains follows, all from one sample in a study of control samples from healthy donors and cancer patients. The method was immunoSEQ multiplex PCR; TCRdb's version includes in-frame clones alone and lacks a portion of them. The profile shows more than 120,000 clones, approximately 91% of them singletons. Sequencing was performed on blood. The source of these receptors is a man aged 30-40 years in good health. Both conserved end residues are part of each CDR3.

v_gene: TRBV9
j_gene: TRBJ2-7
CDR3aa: CASSVSSGSYEQYF

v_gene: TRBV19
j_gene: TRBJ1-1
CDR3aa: CASSTPLDRGAFF

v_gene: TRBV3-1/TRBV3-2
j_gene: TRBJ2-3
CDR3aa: CASSQGGARTDTQYF

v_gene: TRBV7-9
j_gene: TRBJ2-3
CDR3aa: CASSLARAATDTQYF

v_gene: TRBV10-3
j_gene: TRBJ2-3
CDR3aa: CAISGGEADTQYF

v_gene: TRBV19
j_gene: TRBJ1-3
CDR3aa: CASRDREISGNTIYF

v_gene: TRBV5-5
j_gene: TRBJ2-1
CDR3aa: CASSLVGTQYNEQFF

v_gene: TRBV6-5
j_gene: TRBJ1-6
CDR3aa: CASSYSIGSPLHF

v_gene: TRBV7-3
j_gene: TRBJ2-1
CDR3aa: CASSLTRGSTYNEQFF

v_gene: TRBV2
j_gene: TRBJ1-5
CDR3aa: CASSKEVESNQPQHF

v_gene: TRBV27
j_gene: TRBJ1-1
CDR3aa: CASSLFGEGSTEAFF

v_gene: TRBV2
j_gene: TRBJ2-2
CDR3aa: CASNLYGTGGASATGELFF

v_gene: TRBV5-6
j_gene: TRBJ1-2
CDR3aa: CASSFWISDYGYTF

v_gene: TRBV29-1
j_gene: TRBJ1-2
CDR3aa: CSVDGQGAEGYTF

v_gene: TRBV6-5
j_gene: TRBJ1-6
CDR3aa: CASVLTSSSPLHF

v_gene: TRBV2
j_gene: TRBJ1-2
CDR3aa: CASSALTGGQLGYTF

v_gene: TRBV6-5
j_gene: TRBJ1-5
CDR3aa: CASSGGQGGNQPQHF

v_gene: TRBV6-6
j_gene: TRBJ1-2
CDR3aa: CASSYGSATNYGYTF

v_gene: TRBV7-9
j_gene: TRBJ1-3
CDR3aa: CASSLTGGAGNTIYF

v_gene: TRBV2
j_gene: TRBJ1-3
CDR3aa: CASSDSNSGNTIYF

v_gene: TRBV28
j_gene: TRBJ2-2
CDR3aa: CASSSRNTGELFF

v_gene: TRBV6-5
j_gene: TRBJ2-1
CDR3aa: CASSLGLEQFF

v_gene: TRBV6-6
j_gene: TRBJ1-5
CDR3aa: CASSSTGDGSNQPQHF

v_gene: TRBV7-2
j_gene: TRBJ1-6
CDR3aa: CASSLVWGAGSPLHF

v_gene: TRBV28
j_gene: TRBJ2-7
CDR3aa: CASSPPGGGGYEQYF

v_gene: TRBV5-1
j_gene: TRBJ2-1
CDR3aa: CASSHVDSYSEQFF

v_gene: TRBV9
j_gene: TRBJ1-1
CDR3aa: CASSVVSTGTGPNTEAFF

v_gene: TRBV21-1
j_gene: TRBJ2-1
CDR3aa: CASGHGLGTSDYNEQFF

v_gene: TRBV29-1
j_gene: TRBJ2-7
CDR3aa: CSVVGDRYYEQYF

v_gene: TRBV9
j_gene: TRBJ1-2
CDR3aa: CASSRRTGIALYGYTF

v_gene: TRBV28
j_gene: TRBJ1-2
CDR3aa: CASSLGHRGGYTF

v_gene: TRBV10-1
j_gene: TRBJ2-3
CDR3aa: CASSESGGGLTDTQYF

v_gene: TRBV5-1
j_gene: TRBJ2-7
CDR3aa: CASSLVGTTYEQYF

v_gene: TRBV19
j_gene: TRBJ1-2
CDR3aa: CASTTNYGYTF

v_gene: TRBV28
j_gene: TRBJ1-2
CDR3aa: CASSLPQVSNYGYTF

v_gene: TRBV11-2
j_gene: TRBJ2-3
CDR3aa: CASSLQVSGGVRDTQYF

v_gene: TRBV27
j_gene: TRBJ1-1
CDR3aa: CATFEAFF

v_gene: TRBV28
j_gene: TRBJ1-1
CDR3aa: CASSLRAGATEAFF

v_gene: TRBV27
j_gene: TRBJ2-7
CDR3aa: CASSRGLTVSSYEQYF